A selection of T cell receptor beta chains follows, all from one sample in a study of blood T cell repertoires in COVID-19. Method: immunoSEQ multiplex PCR; TCRdb's copy keeps in-frame clones and lacks some. The sample consists of some 180,000 clones, about 80% of them appearing once. The sample comprised PBMCs or T cells enriched from blood (not recorded which). These TCRs come from a man aged 55 to 70 who had been exposed to COVID-19. Both conserved end residues are part of each CDR3. D genes are given only for firm matches. Not all rows give a size; the values are once, few, many and, for expanded clones, a class.

V: TRBV5-1; J: TRBJ2-1; D: .; size: .; CDR3: CASSTDTYNEQFF; DNA: TGCGCCAGCAGCACCGACACCTACAATGAGCAGTTCTTC
V: TRBV6-2/TRBV6-3; J: TRBJ2-1; D: TRBD2; size: .; CDR3: CASSLGTSGSPQFF; DNA: TGTGCCAGCAGCCTAGGGACTAGCGGGAGCCCGCAGTTCTTC
V: TRBV29-1; J: TRBJ1-4; D: TRBD1; size: .; CDR3: CATQGDTNEKLFF; DNA: TGCGCCACCCAGGGGGACACTAATGAAAAACTGTTTTTT
V: TRBV10-1; J: TRBJ2-2; D: .; size: .; CDR3: CASSESTRQFHIPGELFF; DNA: TGCGCCAGCAGTGAGTCCACTCGACAGTTTCATATCCCGGGGGAGCTGTTTTTT
V: TRBV2; J: TRBJ1-4; D: TRBD1; size: .; CDR3: CASSIPMGTGNEKLFF; DNA: TGTGCCAGCAGTATCCCAATGGGGACAGGGAATGAAAAACTGTTTTTT
V: TRBV28; J: TRBJ2-2; D: TRBD2; size: .; CDR3: CASSLSGGANTGELFF; DNA: TGTGCCAGCAGTTTAAGTGGGGGGGCGAACACCGGGGAGCTGTTTTTT
V: TRBV19; J: TRBJ1-1; D: .; size: .; CDR3: CASSPDSSLNTEAFF; DNA: TGTGCCAGTAGTCCGGACAGTTCTTTGAACACTGAAGCTTTCTTT
V: TRBV15; J: TRBJ2-1; D: .; size: .; CDR3: CATSRATDNEQFF; DNA: TGTGCCACCAGCAGAGCGACAGACAATGAGCAGTTCTTC
V: TRBV7-9; J: TRBJ1-3; D: .; size: .; CDR3: CASSLNPGSGNTIYF; DNA: TGTGCCAGCAGCTTAAACCCGGGATCTGGAAACACCATATATTTT
V: TRBV5-1; J: TRBJ2-5; D: TRBD2; size: .; CDR3: CASSLDPGGTQETQYF; DNA: TGCGCCAGCAGCTTGGACCCGGGGGGGACACAAGAGACCCAGTACTTC
V: TRBV11-2; J: TRBJ1-5; D: .; size: .; CDR3: CASSSLKGLGQPQHF; DNA: TGTGCCAGCAGCTCGTTGAAGGGGCTTGGTCAGCCCCAGCATTTT
V: TRBV6-5; J: TRBJ1-2; D: TRBD1; size: .; CDR3: CASRWQGEGVGYTF; DNA: TGTGCCAGCAGGTGGCAGGGGGAAGGTGTTGGCTACACCTTC
V: TRBV6-6; J: TRBJ1-5; D: .; size: .; CDR3: CASSYSQGSNQPQHF; DNA: TGTGCCAGCAGTTACTCCCAGGGTTCCAATCAGCCCCAGCATTTT
V: TRBV25-1; J: TRBJ2-5; D: .; size: .; CDR3: CASSESRIGETQYF; DNA: TGTGCCAGCAGTGAATCGAGGATTGGGGAGACCCAGTACTTC
V: TRBV18; J: TRBJ1-4; D: .; size: .; CDR3: CASSLQQAWAEKLFF; DNA: TGTGCCAGCTCCCTCCAACAGGCCTGGGCTGAAAAACTGTTTTTT
V: TRBV11-2; J: TRBJ2-5; D: TRBD2; size: .; CDR3: CASSLAGTSMQETQYF; DNA: TGTGCCAGCAGCTTAGCCGGGACTAGCATGCAAGAGACCCAGTACTTC
V: TRBV30; J: TRBJ2-3; D: .; size: .; CDR3: CAWSVPAGTDTQYF; DNA: TGTGCCTGGAGTGTCCCTGCAGGCACAGATACGCAGTATTTT
V: TRBV7-9; J: TRBJ2-7; D: TRBD2; size: .; CDR3: CASSSMASGSYSSYEQYF; DNA: TGTGCCAGCAGCTCAATGGCTAGCGGGAGCTATAGCTCCTACGAGCAGTACTTC
V: TRBV30; J: TRBJ1-4; D: TRBD1; size: .; CDR3: CAWTGTGDEKLFF; DNA: TGTGCCTGGACCGGGACAGGGGATGAAAAACTGTTTTTT
V: TRBV28; J: TRBJ1-3; D: .; size: .; CDR3: CASGHGVSGNTIYF; DNA: TGTGCCAGCGGTCACGGGGTCTCTGGAAACACCATATATTTT
V: TRBV6-2/TRBV6-3; J: TRBJ2-7; D: TRBD1; size: .; CDR3: CASSYGQGLRGYEQYF; DNA: TGTGCCAGCAGTTACGGACAGGGGCTCAGGGGGTACGAGCAGTACTTC
V: TRBV4-3; J: TRBJ2-3; D: TRBD2; size: .; CDR3: CASSQDSSGRATDTQYF; DNA: TGCGCCAGCAGCCAAGATTCAAGCGGGAGAGCTACAGATACGCAGTATTTT
V: TRBV27; J: TRBJ1-5; D: .; size: .; CDR3: CASSLVGGESYQPQHF; DNA: TGTGCCAGCAGTTTGGTAGGCGGGGAGAGTTATCAGCCCCAGCATTTT
V: TRBV10-2; J: TRBJ2-5; D: TRBD2; size: .; CDR3: CASSDPLAGGAQETQYF; DNA: TGCGCCAGCAGTGATCCATTAGCGGGAGGAGCCCAAGAGACCCAGTACTTC
V: TRBV19; J: TRBJ1-5; D: .; size: many; CDR3: CASTRGQSNSNQPQHF; DNA: TGTGCCAGTACCCGCGGACAGAGCAATAGCAATCAGCCCCAGCATTTT
V: TRBV7-8; J: TRBJ1-2; D: TRBD1; size: .; CDR3: CASSFLGGAQGYTF; DNA: TGTGCCAGCAGCTTCTTAGGGGGCGCTCAAGGCTACACCTTC
V: TRBV5-6; J: TRBJ2-7; D: .; size: .; CDR3: CASSWTVPEQYF; DNA: TGTGCCAGCAGCTGGACAGTTCCCGAGCAGTACTTC
V: TRBV9; J: TRBJ2-5; D: TRBD2; size: .; CDR3: CASSVGLAGSGETQYF; DNA: TGTGCCAGCAGCGTAGGGCTAGCGGGATCGGGCGAGACCCAGTACTTC
V: TRBV5-1; J: TRBJ1-5; D: TRBD1; size: few; CDR3: CASSRTGDQPQHF; DNA: TGCGCCAGCAGCCGGACAGGAGATCAGCCCCAGCATTTT
V: TRBV19; J: TRBJ2-1; D: .; size: .; CDR3: CASSMRPSDNEQFF; DNA: TGTGCCAGTAGTATGAGGCCCTCCGATAATGAGCAGTTCTTC
V: TRBV19; J: TRBJ2-7; D: .; size: .; CDR3: CASSPETGRSYEQYF; DNA: TGTGCCAGTAGTCCAGAGACAGGACGGTCCTACGAGCAGTACTTC
V: TRBV12-3/TRBV12-4; J: TRBJ2-3; D: .; size: .; CDR3: CASSPSAGTQYF; DNA: TGTGCCAGCAGTCCCAGTGCGGGTACGCAGTATTTT
V: TRBV7-8; J: TRBJ1-4; D: .; size: .; CDR3: CASSPILAGQRANEKLFF; DNA: TGTGCCAGCAGCCCCATTCTGGCAGGGCAAAGGGCTAATGAAAAACTGTTTTTT
V: TRBV2; J: TRBJ2-5; D: .; size: .; CDR3: CASSVTGKETQYF; DNA: TGTGCCAGCAGTGTAACAGGGAAAGAGACCCAGTACTTC
V: TRBV30; J: TRBJ2-3; D: TRBD2; size: .; CDR3: CAWSRGLAGTDTQYF; DNA: TGTGCCTGGAGTAGGGGGCTAGCGGGAACAGATACGCAGTATTTT
V: TRBV21-1; J: TRBJ1-1; D: .; size: .; CDR3: CASSKRAGYGTEAFF; DNA: TGTGCCAGCAGCAAACGAGCAGGATACGGCACTGAAGCTTTCTTT
V: TRBV24-1; J: TRBJ2-3; D: TRBD1; size: once; CDR3: CATSGNRGNTDTQYF; DNA: TGTGCCACCAGTGGCAACAGGGGGAACACAGATACGCAGTATTTT
V: TRBV27; J: TRBJ1-5; D: .; size: .; CDR3: CASSTTLAGQPQHF; DNA: TGTGCCAGCAGTACGACATTGGCGGGCCAGCCCCAGCATTTT
V: TRBV28; J: TRBJ2-1; D: .; size: .; CDR3: CASSLRTVTNEQFF; DNA: TGTGCCAGCAGTTTGAGGACAGTGACCAATGAGCAGTTCTTC
V: TRBV20-1; J: TRBJ2-3; D: .; size: .; CDR3: CSERELGTQYF; DNA: TGCAGTGAACGGGAGTTGGGTACGCAGTATTTT
V: TRBV27; J: TRBJ1-6; D: .; size: few; CDR3: CASATHNSPLHF; DNA: TGTGCCAGCGCGACTCATAATTCACCCCTCCACTTT
V: TRBV11-3; J: TRBJ1-1; D: .; size: .; CDR3: CASSSEAGRNTEAFF; DNA: TGTGCCAGCAGCTCCGAGGCTGGAAGGAACACTGAAGCTTTCTTT
V: TRBV2; J: TRBJ2-7; D: TRBD1; size: .; CDR3: CASSEGTGDFNEQYF; DNA: TGTGCCAGCAGTGAAGGGACAGGGGATTTCAACGAGCAGTACTTC